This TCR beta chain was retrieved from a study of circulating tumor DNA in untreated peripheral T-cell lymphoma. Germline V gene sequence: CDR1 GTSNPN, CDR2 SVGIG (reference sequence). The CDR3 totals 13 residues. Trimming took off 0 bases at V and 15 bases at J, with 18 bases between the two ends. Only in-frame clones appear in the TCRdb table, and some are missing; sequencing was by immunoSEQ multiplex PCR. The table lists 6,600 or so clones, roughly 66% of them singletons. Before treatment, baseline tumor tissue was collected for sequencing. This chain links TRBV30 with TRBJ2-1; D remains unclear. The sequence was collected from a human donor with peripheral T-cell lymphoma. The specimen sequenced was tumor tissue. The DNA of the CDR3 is TGTGCCTGGAGTGTCAAAGACTTGGGGTCTGGGTTCTTC. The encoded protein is CAWSVKDLGSGFF.